This T cell receptor beta chain was observed in a study of blood T cells in healthy people across ages. About the research overall: Template switching captured about one barcoded beta molecule per two T cells. Study outcomes and limitations: CMV infection status of these donors was not known.

The CDR3 covers 15 residues. Germline values: CDR1 SGDLS, CDR2 YYNGEE. V lost 3 bases to trimming and J lost 3 bases, with 12 bases between them. This clonotype was seen only a few times. Its antigen is as yet unknown. For the second PCR, which ran for 7 to 11 cycles, a sample-barcoded 5' primer and a J-beta primer mix were used. All samples gave at least 3 million CDR3-containing paired-end reads. TCRdb analysed the 5' RACE reads with MiXCR anew, one entry per CDR3 protein. The sample lists hundreds of thousands of distinct CDR3 sequences; about 30% were seen once. The specimen was blood. The rearrangement links TRBV9 to TRBJ1-4; no reliable D call. The sequence was collected from a woman of 80 years or more in good health. The CDR3 nucleotides are TGTGCCAGCAGCGCTCGGGGAATGGCTAATGAAAAACTGTTTTTT. It codes for CASSARGMANEKLFF.